The rows below give T cell receptor beta chains drawn from one sample of a study of radiation and T cells in renal cell carcinoma. Repertoires were generated with immunoSEQ multiplex PCR, while TCRdb's copy carries only in-frame clones and drops some. The table shows roughly 82,000 clones, with roughly nine tenths occurring only once. The source material was blood, sampled from a patient whose treatment included radiotherapy and nephrectomy. These receptors came from a woman between 70 and 85 years old with renal cell carcinoma. Each CDR3 is given with its conserved first and last residue. The D gene is left open where the match is weak. Part of the rows lack a size; the others show once, few, many or a class for expanded clones.

CDR3nt: TGCGCCAGCAGTGAGGGTCTGAGGCAGCAGATTAACTATGGCTACACCTTC
CDR3aa: CASSEGLRQQINYGYTF
len: 17
j_gene: TRBJ1-2
v_gene: TRBV10-1
abundance: -
d_gene: -

CDR3nt: TGTGCCAGCAGTGTGTTGACGGGACCAGGAAACACCATATATTTT
CDR3aa: CASSVLTGPGNTIYF
len: 15
j_gene: TRBJ1-3
v_gene: TRBV2
abundance: -
d_gene: -

CDR3nt: TGTGCCACCAGCAGGACTAGCGGGGGGGGCGACACCGGGGAGCTGTTTTTT
CDR3aa: CATSRTSGGGDTGELFF
len: 17
j_gene: TRBJ2-2
v_gene: TRBV15
abundance: -
d_gene: TRBD2

CDR3nt: TGTGCCTGGAGCGACGGAGGGCCGGGCTACACCTTC
CDR3aa: CAWSDGGPGYTF
len: 12
j_gene: TRBJ1-2
v_gene: TRBV30
abundance: -
d_gene: -

CDR3nt: TGCGCCAGCAGCTTGGGGACAGGGTCCAATGGCTACACCTTC
CDR3aa: CASSLGTGSNGYTF
len: 14
j_gene: TRBJ1-2
v_gene: TRBV5-1
abundance: -
d_gene: TRBD1

CDR3nt: TGCGCCAGCAGCTTACGTGAACGCACAGATACGCAGTATTTT
CDR3aa: CASSLRERTDTQYF
len: 14
j_gene: TRBJ2-3
v_gene: TRBV5-1
abundance: -
d_gene: -

CDR3nt: TGTGCCAGCAGCTTGAGGACACTAGCGGGGGCCAACACAGATACGCAGTATTTT
CDR3aa: CASSLRTLAGANTDTQYF
len: 18
j_gene: TRBJ2-3
v_gene: TRBV11-3
abundance: -
d_gene: TRBD2

CDR3nt: TGTGCCAGCTCACCGGACGCCCGAGATGCCGGGGAGCTGTTTTTT
CDR3aa: CASSPDARDAGELFF
len: 15
j_gene: TRBJ2-2
v_gene: TRBV18
abundance: few
d_gene: -

CDR3nt: TGTGCCAGCAAGGACACGAACACAGATACGCAGTATTTT
CDR3aa: CASKDTNTDTQYF
len: 13
j_gene: TRBJ2-3
v_gene: TRBV6-5
abundance: -
d_gene: -

CDR3nt: TGTGCCAGCAGCCTCGGGACAGGGGGCGGCTACACCTTC
CDR3aa: CASSLGTGGGYTF
len: 13
j_gene: TRBJ1-2
v_gene: TRBV28
abundance: -
d_gene: TRBD1

CDR3nt: TGTGCCAGCAGTTCACGGATGTACTCTGGGGCCAACGTCCTGACTTTC
CDR3aa: CASSSRMYSGANVLTF
len: 16
j_gene: TRBJ2-6
v_gene: TRBV27
abundance: -
d_gene: -

CDR3nt: TGTGCCAGCAGTCAGTTCGTGAGCAATCAGCCCCAGCATTTT
CDR3aa: CASSQFVSNQPQHF
len: 14
j_gene: TRBJ1-5
v_gene: TRBV27
abundance: -
d_gene: -

CDR3nt: TGTGCCAGCAGCTTGGGAGGACTAGCGGCAAGCAAAAACATTCAGTACTTC
CDR3aa: CASSLGGLAASKNIQYF
len: 17
j_gene: TRBJ2-4
v_gene: TRBV5-5
abundance: -
d_gene: TRBD2

CDR3nt: TGCGCCAGCAGCCAAGGAGAGTGGACGCTGGCTTACGAGCAGTACTTC
CDR3aa: CASSQGEWTLAYEQYF
len: 16
j_gene: TRBJ2-7
v_gene: TRBV4-1
abundance: -
d_gene: -

CDR3nt: TGTGCCAGCAGCACCGGGCAAGCTAACTATGGCTACACCTTC
CDR3aa: CASSTGQANYGYTF
len: 14
j_gene: TRBJ1-2
v_gene: TRBV5-6
abundance: -
d_gene: -

CDR3nt: TGTGCCAGCTCACCAGGAGAGACCCAGTACTTC
CDR3aa: CASSPGETQYF
len: 11
j_gene: TRBJ2-5
v_gene: TRBV18
abundance: -
d_gene: -

CDR3nt: TGTGCCAGCAGCGTAGGAGATGCTAACTATGGCTACACCTTC
CDR3aa: CASSVGDANYGYTF
len: 14
j_gene: TRBJ1-2
v_gene: TRBV9
abundance: -
d_gene: -

CDR3nt: TGTGCCAGCAGTGAAGCACTCTACCCCCAGGGGGGGGAGCAGTACTTC
CDR3aa: CASSEALYPQGGEQYF
len: 16
j_gene: TRBJ2-7
v_gene: TRBV6-1
abundance: -
d_gene: -

CDR3nt: TGCGCCAGCAGCCAAGATCAGGCCTACAATGAGCAGTTCTTC
CDR3aa: CASSQDQAYNEQFF
len: 14
j_gene: TRBJ2-1
v_gene: TRBV4-1
abundance: -
d_gene: -

CDR3nt: TGCGCCAGCAGCTTCCAGACTAGCGCCCGTGGGGAGCAGTACTTC
CDR3aa: CASSFQTSARGEQYF
len: 15
j_gene: TRBJ2-7
v_gene: TRBV5-1
abundance: -
d_gene: TRBD2

CDR3nt: TGTGCCTGGAGTCCCGGCAACAATCAGCCCCAGCATTTT
CDR3aa: CAWSPGNNQPQHF
len: 13
j_gene: TRBJ1-5
v_gene: TRBV30
abundance: -
d_gene: -

CDR3nt: TGCGCCGCCACGGACCCTAACACAGATACGCAGTATTTT
CDR3aa: CAATDPNTDTQYF
len: 13
j_gene: TRBJ2-3
v_gene: TRBV5-1
abundance: -
d_gene: -

CDR3nt: TGTGCCAGCAGGGCCCCCGGGACAGGGAACTATGGCTACACCTTC
CDR3aa: CASRAPGTGNYGYTF
len: 15
j_gene: TRBJ1-2
v_gene: TRBV28
abundance: -
d_gene: TRBD1